This T cell receptor beta chain was retrieved from a study of CD8 T cells in ankylosing spondylitis. Study-wide results and limits: Typical of ankylosing spondylitis blood, it appeared, was a TCR beta motif of under 10 highly homologous variants.

The CDR3 consists of 16 residues. V lost 4 bases, J lost 5 bases, and 18 bases lay in between. CDR1 is LGHDT and CDR2 is YNNKEL in the germline V gene (reference sequence). TCRdb redid the calling of the 5' RACE reads with MiXCR, one entry per CDR3 protein. The sample has around 250,000 distinct CDR3 sequences, about 10% seen once. This clonotype was counted ten times or more. Its cognate antigen is unknown. The clonotype comes from a male donor with ankylosing spondylitis or in good health (not recorded which). This chain connects TRBV3-1 to TRBJ2-1; no clear D. Sequencing was carried out using blood, either unsorted or a sorted T cell fraction (not recorded which). Here the CDR3 reads CASSPPTRPGDNEQFF. The CDR3 nucleotides read TGTGCCAGCAGCCCCCCGACTCGACCTGGAGACAATGAGCAGTTCTTC.